This T cell receptor beta chain was obtained from a study of regulatory T cells in long-lasting Graves disease. Study-wide results and caveats: Limited samples may have lowered accuracy. With persistent disease, TRBV28, TRBJ1-2 and TRBJ2-5 were the favored segments.

Time point noted: newly diagnosed GD, antithyroid drugs for less than 3 months. Isolated PBMC RNA provided the starting material for the TCR library. This clonotype has a count of ten or more. Antigen: not known. The CDR3 loop spans 15 amino acids. Trimming took 4 bases from V and 5 from J; bases not matched to a gene: 5. The V gene's germline CDR1 is SGHTA and CDR2 FQGNSA. iRepertoire HTBI primers and Arm-PCR of CDR3 regions built TCR beta libraries. One entry per CDR3 protein results from TCRdb running MiXCR on the multiplex PCR reads. This sample yields 450,000 to 700,000 distinct CDR3 sequences, of which less than 15% are seen a single time; roughly a tenth belongs to the top ten. Another study also made use of these data, one on T cells in Graves' hyperthyroidism and ophthalmopathy. As reported in that work: Diagnoses used clinical symptoms, serum thyroxine and TRAb, thyroid ultrasound and orbital computed tomography. Ophthalmopathy was told apart from stable hyperthyroidism by a 13 V-J model.

This chain connects TRBV7-2 to TRBJ2-2; 9 positions match TRBD1. The TCR was taken from a man aged 25-45 years with Graves disease. The sequencing here drew on peripheral blood mononuclear cells (PBMCs), taken at new diagnosis, from a patient treated with antithyroid drugs. CDR3 in DNA: TGTGCCAGCAGCTCGGACAGGGGAAGGACCGGGGAGCTGTTTTTT. As protein: CASSSDRGRTGELFF.